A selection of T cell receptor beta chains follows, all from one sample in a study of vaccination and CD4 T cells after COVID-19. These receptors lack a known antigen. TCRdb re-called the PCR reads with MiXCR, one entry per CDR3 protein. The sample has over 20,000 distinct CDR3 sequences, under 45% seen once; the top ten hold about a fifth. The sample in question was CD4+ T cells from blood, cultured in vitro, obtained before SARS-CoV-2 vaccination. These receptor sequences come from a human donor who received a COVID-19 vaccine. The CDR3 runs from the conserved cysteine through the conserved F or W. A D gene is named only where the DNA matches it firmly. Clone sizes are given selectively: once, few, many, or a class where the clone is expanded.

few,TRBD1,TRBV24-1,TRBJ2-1,CATSDFSFGQGENEQFF,TGTGCCACCAGTGATTTTAGCTTCGGACAGGGAGAGAATGAGCAGTTCTTC
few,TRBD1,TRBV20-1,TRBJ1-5,CSAIGTVDQPQHF,TGCAGTGCTATTGGGACAGTTGATCAGCCCCAGCATTTT
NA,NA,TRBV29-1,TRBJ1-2,CSVLDAVYGYTF,TGCAGCGTTCTTGACGCGGTCTATGGCTACACCTTC
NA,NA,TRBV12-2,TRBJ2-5,CASRLASRQGARETQYF,TGTGCAAGTCGCTTAGCGAGTAGGCAGGGGGCACGAGAGACCCAGTACTTC
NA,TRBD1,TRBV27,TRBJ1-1,CASSNQGGGTEAFF,TGTGCCAGCAGTAATCAGGGGGGTGGCACTGAAGCTTTCTTT
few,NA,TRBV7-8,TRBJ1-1,CASSLARGAGPEAFF,TGTGCCAGCAGCTTAGCTAGAGGGGCCGGGCCTGAAGCTTTCTTT
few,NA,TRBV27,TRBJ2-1,CASSAPGDSYNEQFF,TGTGCCAGCAGTGCCCCGGGGGACTCCTACAATGAGCAGTTCTTC
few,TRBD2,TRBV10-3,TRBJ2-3,CAISDPLAGVRASTDTQYF,TGTGCCATCAGTGATCCCCTGGCGGGGGTCCGTGCTAGCACAGATACGCAGTATTTT
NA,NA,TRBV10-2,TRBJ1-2,CASSENDSYNYGYTF,TGCGCCAGCAGTGAGAACGACAGCTATAACTATGGCTACACCTTC
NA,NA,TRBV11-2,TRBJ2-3,CASSPSPSGEATQYF,TGTGCCAGCAGCCCCTCCCCCAGCGGCGAGGCTACGCAGTATTTT
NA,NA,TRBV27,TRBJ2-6,CASSLFSGANVLTF,TGTGCCAGCAGTTTATTCTCTGGGGCCAACGTCCTGACTTTC
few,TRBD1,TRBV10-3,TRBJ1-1,CAISGTGPTEAFF,TGTGCCATCAGTGGGACAGGGCCGACTGAAGCTTTCTTT